This T cell receptor beta chain was recorded in a study of shared clonotypes between healthy human individuals. Overall study findings and caveats: Generation probability values for non-shared clonotypes were lower than those for clonotypes shared by all four donors.

Assay: immunoSEQ multiplex PCR; the TCRdb copy retains only in-frame clones and omits some. Among some 2 million clones listed, 95% were seen once. CDR1 is ENHRY, CDR2 SYGVKD, per germline. The V end lost 6 bases, the J end lost 2 bases, and 18 bases lay between the germline ends. The CDR3 has 16 residues. As for this clone: Its antigen is currently unknown.

V is TRBV10-3 and J is TRBJ2-3, with D perhaps TRBD1 (6 bases). The source is a man between 18 and 29 years old in good health. Specimen: naive CD4+ T cells sorted from blood. Stated subset: CD45RA+ positively selected. The CDR3 reads CAISAFLTGNTDTQYF. As DNA, the CDR3 is TGTGCCATCAGCGCATTCCTGACAGGTAACACAGATACGCAGTATTTT.